These T cell receptor beta chains were read from a single sample in a study of chemoradiotherapy in HPV16-positive cancers. Profiled with immunoSEQ multiplex PCR; TCRdb holds only in-frame clones, not every one. The sample shows some 12,000 clones, roughly 80% of them seen only once. Sample acquisition took place from a patient who underwent chemoradiotherapy. The receptors derive from a human donor with HPV-associated anogenital cancer. CDR3s include the opening cysteine and the closing phenylalanine or tryptophan.

CDR3	J	V
CASSIARDHRTDTQYF	TRBJ2-3	TRBV7-2
CASSYSIVADTQYF	TRBJ2-3	TRBV6-5
CASSSTSGSPATQYF	TRBJ2-5	TRBV6-5
CASSLVRDSSYGYTF	TRBJ1-2	TRBV7-2
CASSPTGNSNQPQHF	TRBJ1-5	TRBV5-1
CAISDVDNEQFF	TRBJ2-1	TRBV10-3
CASSLGGPMNTEAFF	TRBJ1-1	TRBV5-6
CASSPGQFLTGELFF	TRBJ2-2	TRBV11-2
CASTSLAGSTDTQYF	TRBJ2-3	TRBV2
CAIATGASTDTQYF	TRBJ2-3	TRBV10-3
CASSSSWDSYEQYF	TRBJ2-7	TRBV18
CASSPSGIANQPQHF	TRBJ1-5	TRBV18
CSASTSSKQYF	TRBJ2-7	TRBV20-1
CASSLGRNQETQYF	TRBJ2-5	TRBV5-1
CASKGLSRTDTQYF	TRBJ2-3	TRBV19
CASRWGASGSEGSNEQFF	TRBJ2-1	TRBV2
CASSLGQGDYGYTF	TRBJ1-2	TRBV5-4
CASSTLVPGPETQYF	TRBJ2-5	TRBV28
CASSELGPQPQHF	TRBJ1-5	TRBV6-1
CASSTRQNTEAFF	TRBJ1-1	TRBV19
CASSLFSSGRGSDTQYF	TRBJ2-3	TRBV11-2
CASSPRPTGNTEAFF	TRBJ1-1	TRBV5-1
CASSLTGAREAQYF	TRBJ2-3	TRBV7-3
CASSSRRGGDEQFF	TRBJ2-1	TRBV11-2
CASSINIGRQGNSPLHF	TRBJ1-6	TRBV19
CASSRERQGIDEQYF	TRBJ2-7	TRBV18
CASSSQGAGTEAFF	TRBJ1-1	TRBV7-3
CASRLTGGATDTQYF	TRBJ2-3	TRBV6-4
CASSFGTGNEQFF	TRBJ2-1	TRBV5-1
CASTSGRALWQPQHF	TRBJ1-5	TRBV2
CASSFNVGRAVQTQYF	TRBJ2-5	TRBV11-2
CASSLAQGPYEQYF	TRBJ2-7	TRBV5-1
CASSPPRKGGYTDTQYF	TRBJ2-3	TRBV18
CASRYTSADYNEQFF	TRBJ2-1	TRBV6-1
CASSSGLESETQYF	TRBJ2-5	TRBV5-5
CASSQLRTERAFF	TRBJ1-1	TRBV4-1
CASRGDEAGLFGTDTQYF	TRBJ2-3	TRBV28
CASSLGGPKDGYTF	TRBJ1-2	TRBV7-6
CASSELGGGGYTF	TRBJ1-2	TRBV2
CASRRGIPYEQYF	TRBJ2-7	TRBV6-5
CASIFRQGSYEQYF	TRBJ2-7	TRBV28
CASSLLGQVNQPQHF	TRBJ1-5	TRBV7-3
CASSLNPDRSTDTQYF	TRBJ2-3	TRBV11-1
CASSEVRGAGTEAFF	TRBJ1-1	TRBV6-1
CASTPGGGPYTGELFF	TRBJ2-2	TRBV5-1
CASSLDRVGNSPLHF	TRBJ1-6	TRBV4-3
CASSLGTGTLYEQYF	TRBJ2-7	TRBV11-2